A single sample is the source of the 5 T cell receptor beta chains below, sequenced in a study of shared clonotypes between healthy human individuals. The data were produced by immunoSEQ multiplex PCR, yet TCRdb's version contains in-frame clones alone and is incomplete. Altogether a few hundred thousand clones are present, roughly three quarters being singletons, with the ten largest covering more than 10%. Sequences were obtained from PBMCs. These receptors came from a woman aged 40-49 years in good health. Some clones in this sample may be carry-over from other donors' samples.

A single count supports this clone. J is TRBJ2-1 and V is TRBV28; D gene unclear. Per the germline V gene, CDR1 is MDHEN and CDR2 is SYDVKM. Deletions cut 5 bases from V and 6 bases from J, with 20 bases between. This CDR3 is built from 16 residues. For the CDR3, the DNA is TGTGCCAGCAGTGGCATCAACTTTTTAGTGGGCAATGAGCAGTTCTTC. Its protein is CASSGINFLVGNEQFF.

The gene calls are TRBV11-2 and TRBJ2-2, with D possibly TRBD1 on 6 matching bases. CDR3 length equals 13 residues. The germline V gene encodes CDR1 SGHAT and CDR2 FQNNGV. V dropped 5 bases and J dropped 7 bases, with 11 bases sitting between them. The CDR3 loop reads CASSTQGVGELFF. CDR3 DNA sequence: TGTGCCAGCAGCACACAGGGTGTCGGGGAGCTGTTTTTT.

The table lists this clone with a few counts. This chain links TRBV28 with TRBJ2-6; the D is unclear. V lost 3 bases, J lost 4 bases, and 10 bases lay in between. The CDR3 consists of 15 residues. Germline assignment: CDR1 MDHEN and CDR2 SYDVKM. The CDR3 loop is CASSFPPSGANVLTF. Written as DNA, the CDR3 is TGTGCCAGCAGTTTTCCTCCCTCCGGGGCCAACGTCCTGACTTTC.

The chain uses TRBV7-3 and TRBJ2-2; the match to TRBD2 covers 9 bases. V lost 2 bases and J lost 2; bases outside the gene matches: 6. Germline V gene lookup returns CDR1 SGHTA and CDR2 FQGTGA. The length of the CDR3 is 17 residues. Here the CDR3 DNA reads TGTGCCAGCAGCTTAGGGAGACTAGCGGAAAACACCGGGGAGCTGTTTTTT. Translated: CASSLGRLAENTGELFF.

The V call is TRBV11-1, the J call TRBJ2-1, with unresolved D. CDR3 length equals 14 residues. V was trimmed by 5 bases and J by 0 bases, leaving 8 bases between them. From germline, CDR1 is SGHAT and CDR2 FQDESV (reference sequence). CDR3 nucleotide sequence: TGTGCCAGCAGCCCTTGGAGCTCCTACAATGAGCAGTTCTTC. Residues: CASSPWSSYNEQFF.